This entry features one T cell receptor (beta chain) sequence. This clone appeared once. What antigen it recognizes has not been identified. No base quality information exists; no much larger clone differs at one position. The source of the sample is a study of cytomegalovirus exposure and HLA in healthy donors (dated by TCRdb to 2016 to 2017). Some background on the complete study: In an earlier analysis of approximately 640 of the donors, approximately 260 Gb of sequence data and approximately 120 million unique TCR beta sequences from about 179 million T cells were reported. The study combined high-throughput TCR immunosequencing, statistical association of individual TCRs with disease status, and machine learning to predict cytomegalovirus infection status. Using immunosequencing, the study profiled T cell repertoires from 500 to 800 subjects and related those repertoires to cytomegalovirus serostatus. An early release covering roughly 600 HLA-typed donors comprised about 300 gigabases of sequencing data and some 79 million unique TCR sequences. Every repertoire in the discovery cohort had been generated on one and the same sequencing platform. Four or five DR-DQ haplotypes were treated as single units for association and clustering because of strong linkage in the cohort. The aim of the study was to test whether cataloging public T cell receptors could identify signatures of past pathogen exposure. Among 398 genotyped donors of the cohort, an average of around 220,000 unique TCR beta nucleotide sequences was sequenced per donor, of which about 18% were non-productive. A later genetic analysis used genome-wide SNP genotypes for about three fifths of the 666 donors, treating that subset as a discovery cohort. An earlier analysis of roughly 580 of the donors used high-throughput TCR beta sequencing to judge whether each TCR beta V gene segment behaved as functional or pseudogenic. Donor age, sex, ethnicity and CMV serostatus were compiled alongside the repertoire data. A separate validation cohort of over a hundred different subjects was used in addition to the 666-subject first cohort. Of the 350 to 450 genotyped donors, about 80% fell in the genetic ancestry cluster associated with self-reported Caucasian donors. A later analysis re-analyzed previously published TCR beta repertoires from roughly 630 donors and added high-resolution HLA genotyping to study TCR occurrence patterns. The number of donors typed differed by locus, with roughly 620-640 for A, B, C, DRB1 and DQB1, roughly 520 for DQA1, 600 to 610 for DPA1, and some 470 for DPB1. Both class I and class II loci were covered by HLA typing, at four-digit resolution. The later analysis used no new phenotypic data to find candidate immune exposures, relying instead on TCR beta sequences and their occurrence across donors. General conclusions and limits of the study: Broadly in line with IMGT annotations, most TCR beta V segments showed up in productive rearrangements about 87% or about 30% of the time in an earlier analysis of several hundred of the donors. A later analysis found that TCR association rates varied across HLA loci, with DRB1 alleles showing the most associated TCRs and HLA-C alleles the fewest. Roughly uniform sequencing depth across donors was assumed in presence/absence analyses, although this assumption may not hold. Because the 87-base-pair reads could not distinguish some IMGT-functional V segments, including TRBV6-2 and TRBV6-3, those segments were excluded. Linkage disequilibrium might explain the correlated functional status among segregating V segments, but an unknown experimental factor could not be ruled out. CMV serostatus was the only immune exposure information available for the cohort. Most CMV-associated TCR beta chains appeared to be HLA-restricted in a later analysis, and the HLA associations seemed to be driven largely by CMV exposure. A total of about 180 TCR beta chains were listed by the study as associated with cytomegalovirus. A further reported finding was that TCR beta sequences accurately predicted the HLA-A and HLA-B alleles for most subjects in the first cohort. In a later genetic analysis, fewer N-insertions in productive TCRs were reported among donors in an Asian-associated ancestry cluster than the 666-donor mean. Only TCR beta chains were sequenced in this cohort, and the absence of alpha or paired-chain data limited detectable features. Assigning TCR associations to individual alleles was difficult when HLA alleles, especially DR and DQ, strongly co-occurred. Because HLA typing was unavailable for some donors at each locus, only the typed subset was used in association tests. Because counts were too low, about 18 rarely observed V segments, including chromosome 9 orphons, were excluded from the earlier analysis of fewer than 650 of the donors. Compared with equally common non-associated chains, HLA-associated TCR beta chains in a later analysis were more clonally expanded and had lower generation probabilities. The sequencing pipeline was judged likely to have produced a cluster of highly shared sequence variants as a technical artifact. According to a later analysis, parvovirus B19, influenza, CMV and Epstein-Barr virus appeared linked to several top co-occurrence clusters. According to the authors, the approach could potentially be generalized to other disease states and immunological phenotypes. Most TCR sequences were observed very rarely across donors, whereas some public TCRs were present in many individuals. A later genetic analysis associated a missense DCLRE1C variant with V-gene and J-gene trimming of TCR beta chains, and an independent cohort replicated the association. Specific HLA alleles were associated with some 15,000 TCR beta sequences at a false discovery rate of 0.05 in a later analysis. The classifier was reported to diagnose cytomegalovirus status with high specificity and sensitivity in both the original cohort and the validation cohort. A few of the identified cytomegalovirus-associated TCR beta chains were confirmed in vitro to be specific for cytomegalovirus antigens.

The cohort was made up of about 610 healthy bone marrow donors. At the time of sampling, all cohort members were nominally healthy, though unrecorded immune exposures were likely present. The donor tested CMV seropositive and was one of the 289 seropositive cohort members. Each donor provided a peripheral blood sample, and peripheral blood mononuclear cells were used for TCR beta sequencing. The Qiagen DNeasy Blood Extraction Kit was used to extract genomic DNA from the blood cell samples. The germline V gene supplies CDR1 SGHRS and CDR2 YFSETQ. Counted from cysteine to phenylalanine, this CDR3 has 15 amino acids. Solely the CDR3 DNA is kept, with 45 bases framed from the first base. The V end loses 7 bases and the J end loses 3 bases, and a stretch of 17 bases separates them. Receptor libraries were prepared by the immunoSEQ multiplex PCR assay. A mixture of 60 forward primers for TCR Vbeta segments and 13 reverse primers for TCR Jbeta segments was used in the multiplex PCR. Amplification of the CDR3 region of rearranged TCR beta genes was performed with a multiplex PCR assay on genomic DNA. The Illumina HiSeq System was used to sequence the amplified TCR beta libraries as 87-base-pair reads. The paper's processing steps were these. A later analysis counted some 74 million unique TCR beta chains across the 700 or so repertoires, and roughly 9.9 million of these chains were shared by at least two donors. To remove PCR and sequencing errors, raw reads were error-corrected and collapsed into unique sequences using a nearest-neighbor algorithm that merged closely related sequences. V, D and J gene segments were assigned by aligning CDR3 sequences to IMGT reference sequences. For a sequence to be retained, a match of at least six nucleotides was required to both a V gene segment and a J gene segment. Rearrangements were called productive when the CDR3 lacked stop codons and stayed in frame with V and J; all others were non-productive. Following IMGT convention, CDR3 was defined as the stretch from the second conserved V-encoded cysteine to the conserved J-encoded phenylalanine. The earlier analysis of 450 to 750 of the donors excluded any sequence lacking an unambiguous match to a single V gene segment. An earlier analysis of several hundred of the donors called V segments functional above 56.7% productive rearrangements and segregating when the between-donor standard deviation exceeded 5%. To diagnose cytomegalovirus status from the catalog of TCR beta chain sequences, a statistical classification framework was built. In a later analysis, TCR nucleotide sequences were compared against IMGT/GENE-DB human TR gene sequences so that V and J genes could be assigned. In a later analysis, CDR3 sequences and most-parsimonious VDJ recombination scenarios were assigned using the TCRdist pipeline. A later analysis defined each TCR beta chain by its CDR3 amino acid sequence plus V-gene family, and excluded reads lacking a unique V-gene family. To address suspected cross-contamination and a sequencing artifact, a later analysis removed 450 to 700 highly shared, low-generation-probability nucleotide sequences. In a later analysis, a clonal expansion index for each public chain was calculated from normalized within-repertoire ranks of inferred template counts. Generation probabilities in a later analysis came from a VDJ recombination model fitted to out-of-frame rearrangements, and those results were checked against IGoR. A later analysis scored TCR-TCR, TCR-HLA and TCR-CMV co-occurrence with hypergeometric tests, applying a repertoire-size bias correction to TCR pairs. False discovery rates were estimated in a later analysis by permuting HLA or CMV assignments 20 times. In a later analysis, co-occurring TCRs were grouped using DBSCAN, and TCRdist sequence similarity was added for clustering within HLA-allele-positive subsets. Repertoires with fewer than 30,000 or more than 120,000 public chains were left out of co-occurrence clustering, as were four to six repertoires with anomalous nucleotide sharing. TCRdb took over this immuneACCESS table, retaining in-frame rearrangements with V and J assigned. Such tables are incomplete; in checked studies, under half of the missing clones stem from an unresolved V gene, and the remainder is unexplained. V and J calls and clone size are given by that table; D and trimming were obtained from the DNA. The sample table contains 120,000 or so clones; only one count was recorded for around 80% of them. Under 9.5% of the sample belongs to the ten largest clones.

The sequence derives from a woman between 50 and 59 years old in good health and CMV-seropositive. The material sequenced was PBMCs. The sequence is built from TRBV5-1 and TRBJ2-1; a tentative D call is TRBD2 (6 bases match). The CDR3 protein sequence reads: CASLKEGLNYNEQFF. The bases are TGCGCCAGCCTTAAGGAGGGGTTGAACTACAATGAGCAGTTCTTC.